This T cell receptor (beta chain) was captured by sequencing in a study of CD8 T cells in Susac syndrome. Study details: Treatment status at blood draw for the Susac syndrome patients was therapy-naive, corticosteroids, or intravenous immunoglobulin alone.

In blood CD8+ and CD4+ T cells, TCR beta underwent sequencing. Susac syndrome patients met recently defined diagnostic criteria for definite or probable disease. It was with random hexamers that about 0.45 to 1 ug RNA was reverse transcribed. MiXCR, applied by TCRdb to the immunoSEQ multiplex PCR reads, yields one record per CDR3 protein. The sample contains approximately 210,000 distinct CDR3 sequences, 94% of which appear only once. This clonotype was seen just once. The material sequenced was CD4+ T cells from PBMCs. The receptor was isolated from a human donor with Susac syndrome.

CDR3 protein: CSLDRQNTEAFF. The CDR3 region has the DNA TGCAGCCTAGACAGGCAGAACACTGAAGCTTTCTTT. This chain connects TRBV20-1 to TRBJ1-1, with D tentatively TRBD1 (6 bases). CDR3 length: 12 residues. Per germline, CDR1 DFQATT and CDR2 SNEGSKA (reference sequence).